The sequence of this TCR beta chain was determined in a study of OX40 agonist ivuxolimab in advanced cancers. Study-level results: Within 6 weeks, CD4+ and CD8+ blood T cells expanded clonally at 0.1 to 3.0 mg/kg. More expanded clones were found, on average, in CD8+ than in CD4+ T cells.

The CDR3 loop spans 16 amino acids. V dropped 4 bases and J dropped 0; count of bases not matched to a gene: 5. The germline CDR1 and CDR2 sequences are SGHDN and FVKESK. Comments on this clone: Its specificity is unknown.

People who had autoimmune disease history or systemic immunosuppression were excluded. Blood got drawn at baseline, again on cycle 4 day 1, and then on cycle 7 day 1. Assay: immunoSEQ multiplex PCR; the TCRdb copy retains only in-frame clones and omits some. Found here are approximately 77,000 clones, approximately 85% of them singletons; the top ten hold roughly 2.3%. Sequencing used CD4+ or CD8+ T cells sorted from blood, obtained in a trial of the OX40 agonist ivuxolimab. The chain has TRBV14 and TRBJ2-5, with 10 bases identical to TRBD2. This clonotype was sampled from an adult with an advanced solid tumor such as melanoma, head and neck, liver or kidney cancer. CDR3 nucleotides: TGTGCCAGCAGCCTCCTTAGCGGGGGGTACCAAGAGACCCAGTACTTC. The encoded protein is CASSLLSGGYQETQYF.